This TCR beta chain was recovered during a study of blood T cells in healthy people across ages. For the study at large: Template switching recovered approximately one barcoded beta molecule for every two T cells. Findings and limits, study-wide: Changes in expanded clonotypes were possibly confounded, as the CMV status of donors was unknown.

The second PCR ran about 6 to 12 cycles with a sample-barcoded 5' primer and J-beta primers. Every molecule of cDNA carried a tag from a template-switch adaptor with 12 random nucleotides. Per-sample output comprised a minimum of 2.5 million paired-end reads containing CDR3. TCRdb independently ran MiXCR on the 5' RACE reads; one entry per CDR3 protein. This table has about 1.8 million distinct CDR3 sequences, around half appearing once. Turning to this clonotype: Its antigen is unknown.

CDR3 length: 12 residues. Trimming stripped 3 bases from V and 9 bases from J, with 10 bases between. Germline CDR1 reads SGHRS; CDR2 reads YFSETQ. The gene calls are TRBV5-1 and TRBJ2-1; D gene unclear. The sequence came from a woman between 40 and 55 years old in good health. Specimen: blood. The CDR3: CASSSTSGEQFF. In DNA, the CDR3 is TGCGCCAGCAGCTCAACCTCGGGTGAGCAGTTCTTC.